This T cell receptor (beta chain) is drawn from a study of T cell responses to AZD1222 COVID-19 vaccine. Overall study findings and caveats: Close to half of all spike-specific TCRs reportedly target regions of the variants that are unmutated. The span of vaccine-associated CD4 TCRs extended across spike, with dominance at 160-218 and 743-854. Females made up more of the donors, who were largely white British, and clonal diversity may have come out too low.

This CDR3 region has 14 residues. The germline V and J ends were trimmed by 5 bases and 2 bases, with 10 bases remaining between them. Germline CDR1 and CDR2: SNHLY and FYNNEI. To note about this clone: What it binds is not known.

The data were produced by immunoSEQ multiplex PCR, yet TCRdb's version contains in-frame clones alone and is incomplete. Among some 200,000 clones, approximately 95% were seen once, and the ten largest hold over 0.95%. This sequence originates from an adult who received the AZD1222 COVID-19 vaccine. The source material was peripheral blood, sampled 28 days after the second AZD1222 dose. V gene TRBV2 combines with J gene TRBJ1-5; possible D gene TRBD1, 6 bases. CDR3 in amino acids: CASSRGRGNQPQHF. CDR3 nucleotide sequence: TGTGCCAGCAGTCGGGGGCGGGGCAATCAGCCCCAGCATTTT.